This T cell receptor (beta chain) was retrieved from a study of molecular identifiers for immune sequencing clone quantification. Study findings and constraints: Jurkat TCR RNA spiked in from one cell could reportedly be detected among about 1.1 million naive cells.

Libraries used roughly 20,000 to 1,100,000 sorted naive CD8 T cells and 10%, 30% or 50% RNA input. The CDR3 totals 15 residues. The germline V and J ends were trimmed by 5 bases and 5 bases, with 15 bases remaining between them. The germline gives CDR1 SEHNR, CDR2 FQNEAQ (reference sequence). Only a few counts were recorded for this clonotype. Its antigen is unknown. TCRdb passed the PCR reads through MiXCR, listing each CDR3 protein once. The sample has about 65,000 distinct CDR3 sequences, approximately 18% seen once. The sequencing sample was made of naive CD8+ T cells from blood, with Jurkat cell RNA spiked in. The subset: FACS-sorted CD8+CD4-CCR7+CD45RA+ naive T cells. This TCR derives from a human donor in good health. Some libraries in this study had Jurkat cell RNA spiked in. The chain is built from TRBV7-9 and TRBJ2-2; possible D gene TRBD2, 6 bases. CDR3 nucleotides: TGTGCCAGCAGCCAACTGACTGGGACTACCGGGGAGCTGTTTTTT. Its translation is CASSQLTGTTGELFF. The variable domain in full, completed from reference TRBV7-9 and TRBJ2-2, reads DTGVSQNPRHKITKRGQNVTFRCDPISEHNRLYWYRQTLGQGPEFLTYFQNEAQLEKSRLLSDRFSAERPKGSFSTLEIQRTEQGDSAMYLCASSQLTGTTGELFFGEGSRLTVL.